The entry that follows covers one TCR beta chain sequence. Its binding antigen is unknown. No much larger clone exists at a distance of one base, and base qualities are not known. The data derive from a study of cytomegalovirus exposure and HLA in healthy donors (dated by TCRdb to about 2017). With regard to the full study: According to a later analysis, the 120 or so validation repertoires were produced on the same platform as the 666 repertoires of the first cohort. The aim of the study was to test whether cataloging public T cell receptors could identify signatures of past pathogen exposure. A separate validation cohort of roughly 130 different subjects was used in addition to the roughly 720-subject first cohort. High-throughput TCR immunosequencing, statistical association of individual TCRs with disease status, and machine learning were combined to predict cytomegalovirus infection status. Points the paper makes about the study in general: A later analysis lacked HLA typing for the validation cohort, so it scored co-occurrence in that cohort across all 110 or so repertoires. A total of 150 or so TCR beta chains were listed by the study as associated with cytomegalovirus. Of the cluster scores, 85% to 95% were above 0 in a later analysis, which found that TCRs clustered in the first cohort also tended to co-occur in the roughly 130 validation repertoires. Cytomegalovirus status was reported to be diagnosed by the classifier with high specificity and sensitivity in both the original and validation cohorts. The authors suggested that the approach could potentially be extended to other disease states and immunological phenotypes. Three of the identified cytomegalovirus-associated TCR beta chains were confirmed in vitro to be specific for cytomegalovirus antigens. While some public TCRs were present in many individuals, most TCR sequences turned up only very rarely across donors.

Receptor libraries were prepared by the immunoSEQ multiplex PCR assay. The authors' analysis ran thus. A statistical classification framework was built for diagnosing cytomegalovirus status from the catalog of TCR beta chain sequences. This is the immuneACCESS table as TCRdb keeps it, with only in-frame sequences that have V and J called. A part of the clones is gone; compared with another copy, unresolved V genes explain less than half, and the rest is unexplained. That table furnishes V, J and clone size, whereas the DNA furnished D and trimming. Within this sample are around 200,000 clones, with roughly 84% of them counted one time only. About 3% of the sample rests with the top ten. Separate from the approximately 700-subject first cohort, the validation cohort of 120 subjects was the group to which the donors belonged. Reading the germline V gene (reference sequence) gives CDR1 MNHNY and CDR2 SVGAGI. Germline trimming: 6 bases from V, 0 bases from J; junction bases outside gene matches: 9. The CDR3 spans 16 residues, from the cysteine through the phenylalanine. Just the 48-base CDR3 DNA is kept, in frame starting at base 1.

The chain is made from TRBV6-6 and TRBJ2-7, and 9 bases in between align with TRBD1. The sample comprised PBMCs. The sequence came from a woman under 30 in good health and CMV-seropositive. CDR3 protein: CASRTPDRGSSYEQYF. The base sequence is TGTGCCAGCAGGACCCCGGACAGGGGAAGCTCCTACGAGCAGTACTTC.